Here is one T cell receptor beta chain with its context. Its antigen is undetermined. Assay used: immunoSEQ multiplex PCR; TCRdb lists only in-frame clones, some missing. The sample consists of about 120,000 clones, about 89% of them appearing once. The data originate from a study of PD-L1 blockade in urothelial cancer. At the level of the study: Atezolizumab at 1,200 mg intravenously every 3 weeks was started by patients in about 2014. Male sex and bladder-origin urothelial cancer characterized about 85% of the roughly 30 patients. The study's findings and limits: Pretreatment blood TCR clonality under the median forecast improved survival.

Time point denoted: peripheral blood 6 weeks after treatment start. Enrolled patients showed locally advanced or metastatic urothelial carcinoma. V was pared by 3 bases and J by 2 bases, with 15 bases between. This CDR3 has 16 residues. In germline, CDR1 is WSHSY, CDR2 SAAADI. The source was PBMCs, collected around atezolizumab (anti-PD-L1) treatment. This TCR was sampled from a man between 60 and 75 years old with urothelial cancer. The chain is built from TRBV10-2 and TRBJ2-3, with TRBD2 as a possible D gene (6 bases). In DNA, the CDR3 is TGCGCCAGCAGTGATTCTTCGCGGGGCCTCACAGATACGCAGTATTTT. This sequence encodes CASSDSSRGLTDTQYF.